This entry is about one TCR beta chain. At one of its ends the junction is not consistent with the germline gene, which may arise from a read error. The sample belongs to a study of blood T cell repertoires in COVID-19. The assay was immunoSEQ multiplex PCR, and TCRdb's table has in-frame clones only and misses some. The data show about 250,000 clones, 82% seen once. CDR3 length: 12 amino acids. Germline V gene sequence: CDR1 SNHLY, CDR2 FYNNEI. Sequencing was carried out using peripheral blood. The clonotype was recovered from a woman over 75 with active or convalescent COVID-19. The V gene is TRBV2, the J gene TRBJ1-1; D is unresolved. The CDR3 is CASSEGYTEAFF. CDR3 bases: TGTGCCAGCAGTGAAGGTTACACCGAAGCTTTCTTT.